This TCR beta chain was recorded in a study of beta chain features in type 1 diabetes. Across the study: Summed over all samples, the examined sorted cells came to 107,917,701.

Study results and caveats: VDJ junctions in type 1 diabetes patients carried more deletions and fewer insertions. Although PCR might favor shorter templates, it would do so equally in patients and controls.

TCRB transcripts that were expressed got sequenced, as all of the isolated RNA had been reverse transcribed. Sequencing was performed with immunoSEQ multiplex PCR; in TCRdb, only in-frame clones are kept and a portion is missing. This table holds about 330,000 clones, approximately 10% found once. This clone was found a few times. Its antigen is not known. Germline assignment: CDR1 GTSNPN and CDR2 SVGIG (reference sequence). The CDR3 length is 15 residues. Trimming removed 3 bases from V and 5 bases from J; junction bases left unmatched: 9. This chain connects TRBV30 to TRBJ2-3, with 9 nucleotides matching TRBD2. Sequences were obtained from naive CD4+ T cells from blood. The source is a woman aged 25 to 45 in good health. In DNA form, the CDR3 reads TGTGCCTGGAGCCAGGGGCTAGCGGGGAAAGATACGCAGTATTTT. Translating gives CAWSQGLAGKDTQYF.